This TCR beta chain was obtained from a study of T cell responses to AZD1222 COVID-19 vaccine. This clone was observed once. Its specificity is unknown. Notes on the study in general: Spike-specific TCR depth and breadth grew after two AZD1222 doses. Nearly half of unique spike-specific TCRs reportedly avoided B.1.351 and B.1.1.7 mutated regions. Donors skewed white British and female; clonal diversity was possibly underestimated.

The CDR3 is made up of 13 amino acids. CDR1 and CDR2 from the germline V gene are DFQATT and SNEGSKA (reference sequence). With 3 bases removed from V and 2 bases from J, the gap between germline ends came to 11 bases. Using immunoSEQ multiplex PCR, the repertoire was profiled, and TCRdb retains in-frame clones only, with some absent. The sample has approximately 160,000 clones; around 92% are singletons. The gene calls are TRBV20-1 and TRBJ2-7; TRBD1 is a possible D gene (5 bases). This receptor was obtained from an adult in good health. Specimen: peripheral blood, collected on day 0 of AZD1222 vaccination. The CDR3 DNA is TGCAGTGCTAGTACAGGTAACCCCTACGAGCAGTACTTC. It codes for CSASTGNPYEQYF.